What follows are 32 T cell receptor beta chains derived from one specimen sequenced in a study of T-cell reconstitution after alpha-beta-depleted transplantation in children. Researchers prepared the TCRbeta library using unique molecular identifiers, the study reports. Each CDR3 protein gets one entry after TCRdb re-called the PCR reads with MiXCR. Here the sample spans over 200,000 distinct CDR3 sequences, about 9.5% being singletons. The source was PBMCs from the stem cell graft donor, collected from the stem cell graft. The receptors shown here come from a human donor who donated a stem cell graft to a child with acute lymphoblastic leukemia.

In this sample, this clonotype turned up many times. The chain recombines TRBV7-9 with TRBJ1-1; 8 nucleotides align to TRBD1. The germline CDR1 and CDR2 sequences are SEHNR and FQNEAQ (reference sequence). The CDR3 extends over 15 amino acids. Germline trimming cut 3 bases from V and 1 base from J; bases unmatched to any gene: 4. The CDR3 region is CASSFGGQGNTEAFF. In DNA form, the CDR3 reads TGTGCCAGCAGCTTTGGAGGACAGGGGAACACTGAAGCTTTCTTT.

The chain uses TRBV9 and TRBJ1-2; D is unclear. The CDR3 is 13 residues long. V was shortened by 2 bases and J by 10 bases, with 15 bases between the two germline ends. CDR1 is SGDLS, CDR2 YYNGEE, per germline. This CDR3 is CASSVRTQRPYTF. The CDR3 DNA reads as TGTGCCAGCAGCGTGAGAACCCAACGCCCCTACACCTTC.

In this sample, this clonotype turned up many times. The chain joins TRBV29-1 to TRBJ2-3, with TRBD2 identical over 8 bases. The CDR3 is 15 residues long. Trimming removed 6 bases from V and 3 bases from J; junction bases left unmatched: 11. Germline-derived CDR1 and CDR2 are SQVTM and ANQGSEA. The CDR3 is CSVASGAGDTDTQYF. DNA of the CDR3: TGCAGCGTCGCCTCTGGAGCGGGAGATACAGATACGCAGTATTTT.

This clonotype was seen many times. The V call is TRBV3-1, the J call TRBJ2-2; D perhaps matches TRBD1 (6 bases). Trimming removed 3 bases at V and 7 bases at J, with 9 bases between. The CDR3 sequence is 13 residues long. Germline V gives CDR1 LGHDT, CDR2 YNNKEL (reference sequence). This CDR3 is CASSQGAHGELFF. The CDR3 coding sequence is TGTGCCAGCAGCCAGGGGGCACACGGGGAGCTGTTTTTT.

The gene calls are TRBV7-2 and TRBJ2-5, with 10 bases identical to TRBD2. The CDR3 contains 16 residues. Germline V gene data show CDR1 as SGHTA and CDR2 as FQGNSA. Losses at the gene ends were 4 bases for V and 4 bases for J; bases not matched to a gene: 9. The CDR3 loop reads CASSSLAGGGLETQYF. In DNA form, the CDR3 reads TGTGCCAGCAGCTCGTTAGCGGGGGGAGGATTAGAGACCCAGTACTTC.

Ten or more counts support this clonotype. CDR3 residues: CSASFPPRLNEQYF. The DNA of the CDR3 is TGCAGTGCTAGTTTCCCCCCAAGGCTAAACGAGCAGTACTTC. J is TRBJ2-7 and V is TRBV20-1; D gene ambiguous. The CDR3 loop spans 14 amino acids. Germline V gene data show CDR1 as DFQATT and CDR2 as SNEGSKA (reference sequence). V lost 3 bases, J lost 5 bases, and 17 bases lay in between.

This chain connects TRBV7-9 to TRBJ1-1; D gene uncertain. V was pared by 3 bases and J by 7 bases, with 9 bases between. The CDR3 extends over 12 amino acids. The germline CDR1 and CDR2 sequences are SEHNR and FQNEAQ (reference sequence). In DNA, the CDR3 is TGTGCCAGCAGCTTTAAGGGAATTGAAGCTTTCTTT. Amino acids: CASSFKGIEAFF.

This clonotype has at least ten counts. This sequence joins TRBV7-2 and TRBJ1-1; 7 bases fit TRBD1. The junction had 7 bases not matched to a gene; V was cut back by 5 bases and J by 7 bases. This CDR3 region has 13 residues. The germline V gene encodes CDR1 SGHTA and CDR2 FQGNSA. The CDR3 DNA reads TGTGCCAGCAGCCCAGGAGGGGGCCTTGAAGCTTTCTTT. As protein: CASSPGGGLEAFF.

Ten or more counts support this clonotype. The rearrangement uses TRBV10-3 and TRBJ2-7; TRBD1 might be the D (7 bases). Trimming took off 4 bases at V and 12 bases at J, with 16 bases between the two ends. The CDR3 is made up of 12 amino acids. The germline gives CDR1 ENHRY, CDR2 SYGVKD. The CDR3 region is CAISGAGGNRYF. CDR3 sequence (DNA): TGTGCCATCAGTGGAGCAGGGGGGAATAGGTACTTC.

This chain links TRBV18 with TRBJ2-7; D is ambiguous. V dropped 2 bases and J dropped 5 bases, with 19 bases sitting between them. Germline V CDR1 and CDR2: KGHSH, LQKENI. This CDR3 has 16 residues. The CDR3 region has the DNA TGTGCCAGCTCACCAACACAGATAGGCGGTTCGAACGAGCAGTACTTC. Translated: CASSPTQIGGSNEQYF.

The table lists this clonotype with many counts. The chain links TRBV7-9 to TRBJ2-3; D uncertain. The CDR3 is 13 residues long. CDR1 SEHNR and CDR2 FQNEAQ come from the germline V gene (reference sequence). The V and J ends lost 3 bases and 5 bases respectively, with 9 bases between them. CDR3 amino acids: CASSFAGIDTQYF. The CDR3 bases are TGTGCCAGCAGCTTTGCTGGGATAGATACGCAGTATTTT.

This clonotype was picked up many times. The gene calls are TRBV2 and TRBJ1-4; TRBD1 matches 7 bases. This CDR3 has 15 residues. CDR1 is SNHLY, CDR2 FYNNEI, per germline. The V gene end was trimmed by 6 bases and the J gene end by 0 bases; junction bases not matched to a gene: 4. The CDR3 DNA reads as TGTGCCAGCAGAGGACAGGCTGCAACTAATGAAAAACTGTTTTTT. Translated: CASRGQAATNEKLFF. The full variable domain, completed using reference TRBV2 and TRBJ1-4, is EPEVTQTPSHQVTQMGQEVILRCVPISNHLYFYWYRQILGQKVEFLVSFYNNEISEKSEIFDDQFSVERPDGSNFTLKIRSTKLEDSAMYFCASRGQAATNEKLFFGSGTQLSVL.

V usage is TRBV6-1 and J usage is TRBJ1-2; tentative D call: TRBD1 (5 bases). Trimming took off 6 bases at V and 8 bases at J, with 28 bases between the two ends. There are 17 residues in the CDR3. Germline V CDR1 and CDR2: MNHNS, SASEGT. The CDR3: CASSLVEGVAQAGGYTF. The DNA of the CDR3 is TGTGCCAGCAGCTTGGTGGAGGGTGTAGCACAGGCAGGGGGCTACACCTTC.

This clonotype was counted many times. The CDR3 here is CASSLSLGTGTYEQYF. CDR3 nucleotides: TGTGCCAGCAGCTTATCGCTAGGGACAGGGACCTACGAGCAGTACTTC. The J gene is TRBJ2-7, the V gene TRBV7-2; 9 nucleotides align to TRBD1. The V and J ends lost 2 bases and 2 bases, in that order; junction bases with no gene match: 7. Germline V gene data show CDR1 as SGHTA and CDR2 as FQGNSA. The CDR3 runs 16 residues.

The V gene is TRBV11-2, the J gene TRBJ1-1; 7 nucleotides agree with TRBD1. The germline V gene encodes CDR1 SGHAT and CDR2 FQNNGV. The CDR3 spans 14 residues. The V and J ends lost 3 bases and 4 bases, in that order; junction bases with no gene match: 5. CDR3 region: CASSFEGATTEAFF. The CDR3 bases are TGTGCCAGCAGCTTCGAGGGGGCGACCACTGAAGCTTTCTTT.

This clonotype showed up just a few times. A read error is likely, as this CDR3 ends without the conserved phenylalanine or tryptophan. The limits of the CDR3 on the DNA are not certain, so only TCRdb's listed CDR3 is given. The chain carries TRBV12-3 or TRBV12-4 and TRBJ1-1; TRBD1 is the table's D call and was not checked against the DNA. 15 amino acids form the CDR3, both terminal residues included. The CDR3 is CASSPTGQGAVVAFL.

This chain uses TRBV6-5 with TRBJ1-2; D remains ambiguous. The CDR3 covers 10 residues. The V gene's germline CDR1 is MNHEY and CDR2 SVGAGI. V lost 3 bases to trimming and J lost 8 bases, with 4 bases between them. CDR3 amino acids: CASSYPGYTF. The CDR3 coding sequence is TGTGCCAGCAGTTATCCCGGCTACACCTTC.

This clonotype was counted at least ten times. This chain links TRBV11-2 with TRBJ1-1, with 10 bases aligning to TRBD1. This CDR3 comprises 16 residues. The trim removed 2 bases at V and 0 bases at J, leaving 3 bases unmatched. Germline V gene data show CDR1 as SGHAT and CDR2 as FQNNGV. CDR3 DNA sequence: TGTGCCAGCAGCTTAATGGGACAGGGGCTGAACACTGAAGCTTTCTTT. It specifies CASSLMGQGLNTEAFF.

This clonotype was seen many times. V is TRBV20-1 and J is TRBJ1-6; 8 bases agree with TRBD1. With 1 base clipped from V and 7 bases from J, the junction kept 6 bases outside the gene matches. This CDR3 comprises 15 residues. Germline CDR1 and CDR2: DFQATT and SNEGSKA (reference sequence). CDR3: CSARVQGARNSPLHF. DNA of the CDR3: TGCAGTGCTAGAGTCCAGGGGGCGAGGAATTCACCCCTCCACTTT.

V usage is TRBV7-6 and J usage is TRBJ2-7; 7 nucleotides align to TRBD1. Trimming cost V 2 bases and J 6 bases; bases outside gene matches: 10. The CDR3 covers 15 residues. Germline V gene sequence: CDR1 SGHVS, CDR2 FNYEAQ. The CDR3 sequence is CASSLTSGTVFEQYF. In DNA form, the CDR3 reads TGTGCCAGCAGCTTAACATCCGGGACAGTCTTCGAGCAGTACTTC. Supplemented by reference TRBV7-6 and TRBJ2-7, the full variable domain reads GAGVSQSPRYKVTKRGQDVALRCDPISGHVSLYWYRQALGQGPEFLTYFNYEAQQDKSGLPNDRFSAERPEGSISTLTIQRTEQRDSAMYRCASSLTSGTVFEQYFGPGTRLTVT.

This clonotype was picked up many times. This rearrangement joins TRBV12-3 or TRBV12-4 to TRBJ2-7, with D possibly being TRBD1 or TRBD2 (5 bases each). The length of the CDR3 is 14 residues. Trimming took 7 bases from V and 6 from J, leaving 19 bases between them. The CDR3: CASTPGPTEGEQYF. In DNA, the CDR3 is TGTGCCAGCACTCCGGGGCCCACTGAGGGCGAGCAGTACTTC.

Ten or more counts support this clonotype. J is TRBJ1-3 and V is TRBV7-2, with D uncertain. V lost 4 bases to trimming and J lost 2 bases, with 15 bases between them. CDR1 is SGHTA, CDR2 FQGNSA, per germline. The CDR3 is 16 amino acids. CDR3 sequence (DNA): TGTGCCAGCAGCTCACGGACTATTCAGGCTGGAAACACCATATATTTT. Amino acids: CASSSRTIQAGNTIYF.

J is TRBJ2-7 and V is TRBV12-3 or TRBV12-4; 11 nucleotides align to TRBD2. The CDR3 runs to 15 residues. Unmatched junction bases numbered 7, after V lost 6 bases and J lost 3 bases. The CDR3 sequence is CASSPSGGMVYEQYF. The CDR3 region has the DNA TGTGCCAGCAGCCCTAGCGGGGGGATGGTCTACGAGCAGTACTTC.

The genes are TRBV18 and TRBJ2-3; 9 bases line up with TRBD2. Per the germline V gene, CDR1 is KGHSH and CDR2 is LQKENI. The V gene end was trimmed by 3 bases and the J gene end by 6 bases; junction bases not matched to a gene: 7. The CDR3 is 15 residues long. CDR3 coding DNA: TGTGCCAGCTCACCGGGGGGACTAGCAAAGGATACGCAGTATTTT. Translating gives CASSPGGLAKDTQYF.

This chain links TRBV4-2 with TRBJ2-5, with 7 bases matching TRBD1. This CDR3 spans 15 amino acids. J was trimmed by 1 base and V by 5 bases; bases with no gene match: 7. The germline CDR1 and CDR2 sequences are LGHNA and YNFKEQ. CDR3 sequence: CASSYSTGPQETQYF. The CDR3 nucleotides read TGTGCCAGCAGCTACTCGACAGGGCCCCAAGAGACCCAGTACTTC.

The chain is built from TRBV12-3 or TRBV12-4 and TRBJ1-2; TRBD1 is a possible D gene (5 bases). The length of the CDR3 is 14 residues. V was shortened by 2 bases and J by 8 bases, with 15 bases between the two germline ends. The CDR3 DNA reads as TGTGCCAGCAGTTTAATGGGTGGGGCTGGCGGCTACACCTTC. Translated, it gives CASSLMGGAGGYTF.

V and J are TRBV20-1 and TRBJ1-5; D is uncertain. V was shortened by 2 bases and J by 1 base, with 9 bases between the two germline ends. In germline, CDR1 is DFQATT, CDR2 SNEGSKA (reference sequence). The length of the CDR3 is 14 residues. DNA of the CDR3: TGCAGTGCTAGAAGGCCTCTAAGCAATCAGCCCCAGCATTTT. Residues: CSARRPLSNQPQHF.

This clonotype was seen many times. The CDR3 DNA is TGCGCCAGCAGCAGGAGGGGACAGGGGGTCCCTGAAGCTTTCTTT. Amino acids: CASSRRGQGVPEAFF. This chain uses TRBV5-1 with TRBJ1-1; 11 bases line up with TRBD1. Germline trimming cut 4 bases from V and 6 bases from J; bases unmatched to any gene: 8. The CDR3 length is 15 residues. In germline, CDR1 is SGHRS, CDR2 YFSETQ.

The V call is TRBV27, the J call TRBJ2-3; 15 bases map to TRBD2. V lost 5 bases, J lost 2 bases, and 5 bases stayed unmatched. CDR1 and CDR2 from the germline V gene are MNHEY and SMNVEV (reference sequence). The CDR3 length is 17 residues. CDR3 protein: CASSTGLAGGYTDTQYF. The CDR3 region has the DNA TGTGCCAGCAGTACGGGACTAGCGGGGGGTTACACAGATACGCAGTATTTT.

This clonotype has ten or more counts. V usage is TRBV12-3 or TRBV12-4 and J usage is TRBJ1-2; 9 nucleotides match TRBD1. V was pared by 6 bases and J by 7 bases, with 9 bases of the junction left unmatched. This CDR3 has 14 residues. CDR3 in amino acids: CASREQTGGAGYTF. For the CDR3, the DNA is TGTGCCAGCAGAGAACAAACAGGGGGCGCTGGCTACACCTTC.

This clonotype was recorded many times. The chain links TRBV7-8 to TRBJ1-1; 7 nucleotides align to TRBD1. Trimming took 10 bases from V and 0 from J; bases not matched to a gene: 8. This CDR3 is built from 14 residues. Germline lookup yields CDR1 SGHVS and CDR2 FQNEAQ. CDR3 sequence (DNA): TGTGCCACCAATACCGGGACAGTGAACACTGAAGCTTTCTTT. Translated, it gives CATNTGTVNTEAFF.

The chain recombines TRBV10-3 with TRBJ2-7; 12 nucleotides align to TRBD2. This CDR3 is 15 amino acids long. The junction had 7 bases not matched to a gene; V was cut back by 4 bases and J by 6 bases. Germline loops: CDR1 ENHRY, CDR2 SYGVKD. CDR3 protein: CAISGTSGVDSEQYF. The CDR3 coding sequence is TGTGCCATCAGTGGGACTAGCGGGGTGGACTCCGAGCAGTACTTC.